These 27 T cell receptor beta chains originate from one sample sequenced in a study of T cells in Graves' hyperthyroidism and ophthalmopathy. TCR beta CDR3 sequences were amplified from RNA transcripts. The HTBI primer set was used in a first-round RT-PCR of the TCR CDR3. TCRdb reanalysed the multiplex PCR reads using MiXCR and keeps one entry per CDR3 protein. The profile covers some 50,000 distinct CDR3 sequences, with around 55% appearing a single time and about 35% taken by the ten largest. The sample was peripheral blood or thyroid tissue (not recorded which). Source of these receptors: a young man with Graves' hyperthyroidism.

The chain carries TRBV20-1 and TRBJ2-5; TRBD2 might be the D (6 bases). This CDR3 has 12 amino acids. Between the trimmed V and J ends, which lost 6 bases and 1 base, there was a span of 9 bases. The germline V gene encodes CDR1 DFQATT and CDR2 SNEGSKA (reference sequence). This chain's CDR3 is CSARDFQETQYF. CDR3 nucleotide sequence: TGCAGTGCCCGGGACTTCCAAGAGACCCAGTACTTC.

This clonotype is termed medium-sized (0.01 to 0.1%). The chain is built from TRBV7-2 and TRBJ1-5; maybe TRBD1 (5 bases). The CDR3 is 13 residues long. Germline V CDR1 and CDR2: SGHTA, FQGNSA. Deletions cut 5 bases from V and 5 bases from J, with 10 bases between. The CDR3 here is CASSRQRDQPQHF. In DNA form, the CDR3 reads TGTGCCAGCAGCAGACAGAGAGATCAGCCCCAGCATTTT. Drawing the rest from reference TRBV7-2 and TRBJ1-5, the complete variable domain is GAGVSQSPSNKVTEKGKDVELRCDPISGHTALYWYRQSLGQGLEFLIYFQGNSAPDKSGLPSDRFSAERTGGSVSTLTIQRTQQEDSAVYLCASSRQRDQPQHFGDGTRLSIL.

V gene TRBV20-1 combines with J gene TRBJ1-1; 9 positions match TRBD1. Looked up from germline, CDR1 is DFQATT and CDR2 is SNEGSKA (reference sequence). V dropped 6 bases and J dropped 6; count of bases not matched to a gene: 5. This CDR3 spans 12 amino acids. CDR3 coding DNA: TGCAGTGCCGACACAGGGGGCCCTGAAGCTTTCTTT. This gives the protein CSADTGGPEAFF.

On this clonotype: The final CDR3 position lacks the conserved phenylalanine or tryptophan, pointing to a likely read error. The chain has TRBV6-5 and TRBJ2-7; 9 bases are a match to TRBD1. The CDR3 has 15 amino acids. Trimming cost V 3 bases and J 6 bases; bases outside gene matches: 9. Germline CDR1 and CDR2: MNHEY and SVGAGI. The CDR3 nucleotides are TGTGCCAGCAGTTATAAGGGGACAGGGTCTTGCGAGCAGTACCTC. Its protein is CASSYKGTGSCEQYL.

In this sample, this clonotype turned up many times. V usage is TRBV20-1 and J usage is TRBJ2-3; D may be TRBD2 (5 bases). The CDR3 runs 13 residues. Germline V gene sequence: CDR1 DFQATT, CDR2 SNEGSKA (reference sequence). The V gene lost 8 bases and the J gene lost 0 bases, with 12 bases spanning the gap. In DNA, the CDR3 is TGCAGTCCTTACGGGGTGAGCACAGATACGCAGTATTTT. This translates into CSPYGVSTDTQYF.

This clonotype was picked up one time. This chain uses TRBV29-1 with TRBJ2-7; D may be TRBD1 (6 bases). The CDR3 sequence is 14 residues long. Germline CDR1 SQVTM, CDR2 ANQGSEA. The CDR3 reads CSASSGRGVREQYF. The CDR3 region has the DNA TGCAGTGCTAGTTCTGGCAGGGGAGTGAGGGAGCAGTACTTC.

Remarks on this clonotype: The junction does not match germline at one end; this may be a read error. V usage is TRBV5-1 and J usage is TRBJ2-2; 13 bases agree with TRBD2. The germline V gene encodes CDR1 SGHRS and CDR2 YFSETQ. CDR3 size: 18 residues. DNA for the CDR3: TGCGCCAGCAGCCCGGAGACTAGCGGGAGGTCGAACACCTGGGAGCTGTTTTTT. It is translated as CASSPETSGRSNTWELFF.

The chain is built from TRBV2 and TRBJ1-6; D unresolved. V lost 4 bases and J lost 7, with 8 bases in between. Germline values: CDR1 SNHLY, CDR2 FYNNEI. The CDR3 totals 13 residues. The CDR3 DNA follows: TGTGCCAGCAGTGTTGGCAGGAATTCACCCCTCCACTTT. As protein: CASSVGRNSPLHF.

V is TRBV2 and J is TRBJ2-2; D is unclear. The CDR3 consists of 15 residues. Trimming shortened V by 6 bases and J by 1 base, and 12 bases separated the two germline ends. Germline CDR1 reads SNHLY; CDR2 reads FYNNEI. The DNA for the CDR3 is TGTGCCAGCAGCCGCAGTGGAAGGAACACCGGGGAGCTGTTTTTT. Translated, it gives CASSRSGRNTGELFF.

This clonotype was detected ten times or more. The V call is TRBV20-1, the J call TRBJ2-5; D gene ambiguous. The CDR3 is 14 amino acids. V was pared by 5 bases and J by 5 bases, with 18 bases between. Per the germline V gene, CDR1 is DFQATT and CDR2 is SNEGSKA (reference sequence). The CDR3 reads CSAPPRHLYETQYF. Written as DNA, the CDR3 is TGCAGTGCTCCTCCTCGCCACCTTTATGAGACCCAGTACTTC.

This clonotype was detected only a few times. CDR3 residues: CASSEGRLANEQFF. The CDR3 bases are TGTGCCAGCAGTGAAGGAAGGTTGGCCAATGAGCAGTTCTTC. The chain couples TRBV25-1 to TRBJ2-1; no clear D gene. Trimming left V 2 bases short and J 6 bases short, with 11 bases between. This CDR3 contains 14 residues. Germline V gene lookup returns CDR1 MGHDK and CDR2 SYGVNS.

This clonotype was observed many times. The gene calls are TRBV29-1 and TRBJ1-1; no definite D call. The length of the CDR3 is 12 residues. The V end lost 7 bases, the J end lost 0 bases, and 9 bases lay between the germline ends. Germline V CDR1 and CDR2: SQVTM, ANQGSEA. CDR3 sequence (DNA): TGCAGCGGACACCCTATGAACACTGAAGCTTTCTTT. Translating it yields CSGHPMNTEAFF.

This chain joins TRBV7-2 and TRBJ2-2, with 10 bases matching TRBD1. Trimming removed 6 bases from V and 6 bases from J; junction bases left unmatched: 7. The CDR3 covers 15 residues. The germline V gene has CDR1 SGHTA and CDR2 FQGNSA. CDR3 region: CASRGGGTGAGELFF. The CDR3 coding sequence is TGTGCCAGCAGGGGAGGTGGGACAGGGGCCGGGGAGCTGTTTTTT.

The chain employs TRBV25-1 and TRBJ2-6; D ambiguous. The CDR3 length is 16 residues. V was pared by 5 bases and J by 1 base, with 12 bases between. CDR1 MGHDK and CDR2 SYGVNS come from the germline V gene. This CDR3 reads CASSLGTTSGANVLTF. The CDR3 region has the DNA TGTGCCAGCAGTTTGGGCACAACATCTGGGGCCAACGTCCTGACTTTC.

This clonotype was recorded at least ten times. This chain joins TRBV7-2 and TRBJ1-6; D unclear. The CDR3 consists of 14 residues. The germline gives CDR1 SGHTA, CDR2 FQGNSA. V was shortened by 3 bases and J by 9 bases, with 12 bases between the two germline ends. In nucleotides, the CDR3 is TGTGCCAGCAGCTTTAGCGGCGGTCTTTCACCCCTCCACTTT. Protein: CASSFSGGLSPLHF.

This clonotype has at least ten counts. The chain recombines TRBV20-1 with TRBJ1-2; D call uncertain. Trimming removed 4 bases at V and 3 bases at J, with 18 bases between. CDR1 and CDR2 from the germline V gene are DFQATT and SNEGSKA (reference sequence). The CDR3 runs to 15 residues. CDR3 sequence reads: CSATNVMGSYYGYTF. Here the CDR3 DNA reads TGCAGTGCTACCAACGTAATGGGATCCTACTATGGCTACACCTTC.

A remark on this clonotype: At one end, the junction sequence differs from germline, possibly due to a read error. The gene calls are TRBV7-2 and TRBJ1-1; D unclear. The CDR3 has 12 amino acids. Germline V gene data show CDR1 as SGHTA and CDR2 as FQGNSA. The CDR3: CASRGRNIEAFF. CDR3 in DNA: TGTGCCAGCAGAGGACGGAACATTGAAGCTTTCTTT.

This clonotype was observed many times. The chain couples TRBV7-9 to TRBJ1-1; D call uncertain. The V gene lost 4 bases and the J gene lost 0 bases, with 15 bases spanning the gap. CDR1 is SEHNR and CDR2 is FQNEAQ in the germline V gene (reference sequence). This CDR3 has 16 amino acids. The CDR3 loop reads CASSYKGAGVNTEAFF. The CDR3 nucleotides are TGTGCCAGCAGCTATAAGGGCGCGGGTGTGAACACTGAAGCTTTCTTT.

This clonotype was found many times. The chain has TRBV7-2 and TRBJ1-1, with a weak D call TRBD1 (5 bases). V lost 4 bases and J lost 3, with 18 bases in between. The CDR3 consists of 16 residues. In germline, CDR1 is SGHTA, CDR2 FQGNSA. The CDR3 reads CASSSHTLGRYTEAFF. For the CDR3, the DNA is TGTGCCAGCAGCTCCCACACCTTGGGACGGTACACTGAAGCTTTCTTT.

This clonotype came up many times. J is TRBJ2-5 and V is TRBV5-6; no definite D call. This CDR3 has 11 amino acids. V lost 2 bases and J lost 4, with 3 bases in between. Germline CDR1 reads SGHDT; CDR2 reads YYEEEE. For the CDR3, the DNA is TGTGCCAGCAGCTTAGTAGAGACCCAGTACTTC. Translated, it gives CASSLVETQYF.

This clonotype has a count of ten or more. The CDR3 region has the DNA TGTGCCAGCAGCCAAGATGTCGCTTTATGGAGAGTTGGCACAGATACGCAGTATTTT. Translated: CASSQDVALWRVGTDTQYF. V usage is TRBV14 and J usage is TRBJ2-3; unclear D gene. CDR1 SGHDN and CDR2 FVKESK come from the germline V gene. This CDR3 contains 19 residues. Trimming took 0 bases from V and 1 from J, leaving 20 bases between them.

The gene calls are TRBV29-1 and TRBJ2-5, with D perhaps TRBD1 (6 bases). CDR1 and CDR2 from the germline V gene are SQVTM and ANQGSEA. This CDR3 comprises 14 residues. V dropped 4 bases and J dropped 5 bases, with 17 bases sitting between them. The CDR3 loop is CSVVRAGEIETQYF. Here the CDR3 DNA reads TGCAGCGTTGTTAGGGCAGGGGAAATCGAGACCCAGTACTTC.

As regards this clonotype: A junction end diverges from the germline sequence, so it may reflect a read error. The chain carries TRBV7-6 and TRBJ1-2; D is unresolved. This CDR3 has 18 residues. Germline CDR1 SGHVS, CDR2 FNYEAQ. CDR3 DNA: TGTACCAGCAGCTCCCATGGAGGGAGCCTGGGAACCAACTATGGCTACACCTTC. It translates to CTSSSHGGSLGTNYGYTF.

V gene TRBV10-3 combines with J gene TRBJ2-7, with a possible D match to TRBD1 (6 bases). This CDR3 has 12 amino acids. The germline V and J ends were trimmed by 2 bases and 4 bases, with 6 bases remaining between them. Germline V lookup: CDR1 ENHRY, CDR2 SYGVKD. The CDR3 here is CAISERGYEQYF. The CDR3, as DNA: TGTGCCATCAGTGAGAGGGGGTACGAGCAGTACTTC.

The chain links TRBV7-8 to TRBJ2-7; possibly TRBD1 for D (5 bases). The germline V gene has CDR1 SGHVS and CDR2 FQNEAQ. The CDR3 loop spans 16 amino acids. The germline V and J ends were trimmed by 4 bases and 2 bases, with 18 bases remaining between them. The DNA of the CDR3 is TGTGCCAGCAGCTCAATAAGGACACCCCCACCCTACGAGCAGTACTTC. Protein sequence: CASSSIRTPPPYEQYF.

The CDR3 DNA reads TGCAGCGTTCCGGGACAGGCGAACTATGGCTACACCTTC. It codes for CSVPGQANYGYTF. This chain connects TRBV29-1 to TRBJ1-2; 8 nucleotides line up with TRBD1. This CDR3 comprises 13 residues. J gave up 2 bases and V 5 bases, and 4 bases lay outside the gene matches. Germline CDR1 reads SQVTM; CDR2 reads ANQGSEA.

This clonotype was counted ten times or more. The CDR3 reads CASSREGGPRTLYEQYF. The CDR3 bases are TGTGCCAGCAGCCGAGAGGGTGGGCCCCGCACACTCTACGAGCAGTACTTC. This chain uses TRBV7-9 with TRBJ2-7; possible D gene TRBD2, 5 bases. The V gene's germline CDR1 is SEHNR and CDR2 FQNEAQ (reference sequence). Trimming shortened V by 5 bases and J by 3 bases, and 23 bases separated the two germline ends. The CDR3 consists of 17 residues.